The 6 T cell receptor beta chains in this list originate from one sample, sequenced in a study of graft-versus-host responses after intestinal transplantation. No antigen has been identified for these receptors. Here immunoSEQ multiplex PCR was the method, and the copy in TCRdb shows in-frame clones only, minus some. The table lists tens of thousands of clones, more than 80% of them singletons. The specimen comprised unstimulated CD8+ T cells sorted from spleen or lymph node cells, sampled before intestinal transplant. These receptors came from a human donor who received an intestinal transplant.

As to this clone: This sample includes further DNA sequences coding for the same CDR3. The chain is built from TRBV5-6 and TRBJ2-7; D not certain. CDR3 length equals 13 residues. Germline V gene data show CDR1 as SGHDT and CDR2 as YYEEEE. V dropped 0 bases and J dropped 0 bases, with 4 bases sitting between them. In DNA, the CDR3 is TGTGCCAGCAGCTTGGGGGCCTCCTACGAGCAGTACTTC. It is translated as CASSLGASYEQYF. Full variable domain (rest looked up from reference TRBV5-6 and TRBJ2-7): DAGVTQSPTHLIKTRGQQVTLRCSPKSGHDTVSWYQQALGQGPQFIFQYYEEEERQRGNFPDRFSGHQFPNYSSELNVNALLLGDSALYLCASSLGASYEQYFGPGTRLTVT.

The V and J genes are TRBV15 and TRBJ2-1; 13 positions match TRBD2. CDR3 length: 16 amino acids. CDR1 and CDR2 (germline): LNHNV, YYDKDF (reference sequence). V was clipped by 3 bases and J by 6 bases; unmatched bases: 5. The CDR3 DNA sequence: TGTGCCACCAGCAGCCGACTAGCGGGAGGATTCAATGAGCAGTTCTTC. The encoded protein is CATSSRLAGGFNEQFF.

The rearrangement uses TRBV6-1 and TRBJ2-1, with TRBD2 matching over 14 bases. After removal of 6 bases from V and 9 bases from J, the junction contained 7 bases not matched to a gene. CDR1 is MNHNS, CDR2 SASEGT, per germline. CDR3 length: 15 residues. The CDR3 DNA follows: TGTGCCAGCAGCTTCCGAGGACTAGCGGGGGGTGAGCAGTTCTTC. Amino acid sequence: CASSFRGLAGGEQFF.

The CDR3 DNA reads as TGCGCCAGCAGGAGTGGGGGCGACACCGGGGAGCTGTTTTTT. Protein product: CASRSGGDTGELFF. This rearrangement joins TRBV10-2 to TRBJ2-2; the D gene is possibly TRBD1 (6 bases). The CDR3 runs to 14 residues. Trimming took off 6 bases at V and 3 bases at J, with 11 bases between the two ends. The germline gives CDR1 WSHSY, CDR2 SAAADI.

The chain uses TRBV4-1 and TRBJ1-4; D ambiguous. CDR3 length: 16 amino acids. The ends were cut back, 1 base at V and 3 bases at J, with 12 bases in the middle. The V gene's germline CDR1 is MGHRA and CDR2 YSYEKL. Written as DNA, the CDR3 is TGCGCCAGCAGCCAAGGGGTGAGGGCAGCTAATGAAAAACTGTTTTTT. Protein sequence: CASSQGVRAANEKLFF.

This clone has a single count. The rearrangement links TRBV5-6 to TRBJ1-4, with 7 nucleotides matching TRBD1. The CDR3 is 14 amino acids. Losses at the gene ends were 2 bases for V and 6 bases for J; bases not matched to a gene: 4. Per the germline V gene, CDR1 is SGHDT and CDR2 is YYEEEE. This CDR3 is CASSFDREDEKLFF. In DNA form, the CDR3 reads TGTGCCAGCAGCTTCGACAGGGAGGATGAAAAACTGTTTTTT.